This T cell receptor beta chain was documented in a study of blood T cell repertoires in COVID-19. As for the study in general: PBMCs, B-cell-depleted T cells, or T cells provided the cDNA or gDNA that made up the material.

The authors' processing: Amplification with reference gene primers provided the estimates of nucleated cell counts. Sequenced by immunoSEQ multiplex PCR; TCRdb stores in-frame clones only, minus some. V and J calls and clone size are as listed in that table; D and trimming were resolved from the DNA. Here the sample spans approximately 350,000 clones, almost 90% being singletons. Enrolment of Seattle patients took place during active infection, and they were followed longitudinally. Germline V gene lookup returns CDR1 PRHDT and CDR2 FYEKMQ (reference sequence). This CDR3 region has 14 residues. The V and J ends lost 4 bases and 4 bases respectively, with 10 bases between them.

This receptor was identified in a woman aged 70 to 79 with COVID-19, enrolled during active disease. The rearrangement joins TRBV13 to TRBJ2-2; perhaps TRBD2 as D (5 bases). The sample taken for sequencing was peripheral blood. The CDR3 DNA sequence: TGTGCCAGCAGCTCCGGACTTCTCACCGGGGAGCTGTTTTTT. It yields the protein CASSSGLLTGELFF. Full variable domain (rest looked up from reference TRBV13 and TRBJ2-2): AAGVIQSPRHLIKEKRETATLKCYPIPRHDTVYWYQQGPGQDPQFLISFYEKMQSDKGSIPDRFSAQQFSDYHSELNMSSLELGDSALYFCASSSGLLTGELFFGEGSRLTVL.